A selection of T cell receptor beta chains follows, all from one sample in a study of T-cell reconstitution after alpha-beta-depleted transplantation in children. MiXCR was run by TCRdb on the PCR reads, yielding one entry per CDR3 protein. The sample yields 250,000 to 300,000 distinct CDR3 sequences, more than 9% seen once. Here the sequenced sample was PBMCs from the stem cell graft donor, taken from the stem cell graft. The source of these receptors is a human donor who donated a stem cell graft to a child with SCID. CDR3s include the opening cysteine and the closing phenylalanine or tryptophan. The order of the fields is V gene, CDR3 protein.

V: TRBV7-8
CDR3: CASSLELGAYEQYF

V: TRBV5-1
CDR3: CASSLGTGGAFF

V: TRBV11-2
CDR3: CASSLGLVSKDSGANVLTF

V: TRBV4-2
CDR3: CASSREQSSYNEQFF

V: TRBV10-3
CDR3: CAISESLEQFF

V: TRBV10-3
CDR3: CATGRYPEGSGNTIYF

V: TRBV20-1
CDR3: CSARLAQTYEQYF

V: TRBV12-3/TRBV12-4
CDR3: CASSFGTSDTGELFF

V: TRBV27
CDR3: CASRPSGSSYNEQFF

V: TRBV20-1
CDR3: CSARSGTSGRDNEQFF

V: TRBV10-3
CDR3: CAISEGADEQYF

V: TRBV18
CDR3: CASSPNRASSYNEQFF

V: TRBV21-1
CDR3: CASIPRGLPEAFF

V: TRBV12-3/TRBV12-4
CDR3: CASSRRSGYEKLFF

V: TRBV12-3/TRBV12-4
CDR3: CASSLGQGRFGDTQYF

V: TRBV11-2
CDR3: CASSTGTDSYNEQFF